This TCR beta chain is drawn from a study of post-analysis software for immune sequencing data. Whole-study results and caveats: There was significantly lower normalized Chao1 diversity in multiple sclerosis patients than in controls. Patients showed TRBV5-6, TRBV5-1 and TRBV20-1 among roughly five TRBV segments more frequent than in controls.

As for this clonotype: Its matching antigen is unknown.

Germline V CDR1 and CDR2: PRHDT, FYEKMQ (reference sequence). V was pared by 6 bases and J by 7 bases, with 22 bases between. CDR3 size: 17 residues. Tagging with unique molecular identifiers was a feature of the TCR beta cDNA libraries. TCRdb reprocessed the PCR reads with MiXCR, giving one entry per CDR3 protein. This sample carries some 450,000 distinct CDR3 sequences, 45% of them seen once, and the ten largest clones take 9% to 13%. Material: blood. The sequence was collected from a girl aged 5 to 17 with multiple sclerosis. The rearrangement links TRBV13 to TRBJ1-6; no reliable D call. The CDR3 DNA is TGTGCCAGCAGTTTTGTCGCCTTAACGCTTGAGAATTCACCCCTCCACTTT. It codes for CASSFVALTLENSPLHF.